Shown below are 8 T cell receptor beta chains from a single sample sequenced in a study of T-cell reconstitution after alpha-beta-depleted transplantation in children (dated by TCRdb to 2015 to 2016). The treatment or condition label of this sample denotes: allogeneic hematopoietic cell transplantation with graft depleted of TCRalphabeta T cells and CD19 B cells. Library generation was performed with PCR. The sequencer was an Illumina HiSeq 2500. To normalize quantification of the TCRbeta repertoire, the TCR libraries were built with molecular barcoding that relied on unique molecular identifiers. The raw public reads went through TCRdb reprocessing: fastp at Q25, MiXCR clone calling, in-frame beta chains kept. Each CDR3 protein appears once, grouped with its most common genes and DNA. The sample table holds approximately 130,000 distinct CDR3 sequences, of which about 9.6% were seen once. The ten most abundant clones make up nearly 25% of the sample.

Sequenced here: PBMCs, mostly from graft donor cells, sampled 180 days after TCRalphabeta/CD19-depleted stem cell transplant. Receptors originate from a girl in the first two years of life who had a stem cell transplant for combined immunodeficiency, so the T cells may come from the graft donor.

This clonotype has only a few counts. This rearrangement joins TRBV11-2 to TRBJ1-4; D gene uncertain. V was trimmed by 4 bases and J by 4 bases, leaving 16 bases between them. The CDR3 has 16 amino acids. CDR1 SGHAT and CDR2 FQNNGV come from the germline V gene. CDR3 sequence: CASSSGKHGLNEKLFF. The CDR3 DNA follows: TGTGCCAGCAGCTCCGGGAAACACGGGCTTAATGAAAAACTGTTTTTT.

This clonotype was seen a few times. CDR3 residues: CSARDWARGRYEQYF. The CDR3 DNA reads TGCAGTGCTAGAGATTGGGCCAGGGGTCGGTACGAGCAGTACTTC. The chain links TRBV20-1 to TRBJ2-7, with a possible D match to TRBD1 (6 bases). Germline CDR1 and CDR2: DFQATT and SNEGSKA (reference sequence). The V gene lost 0 bases and the J gene lost 4 bases, with 16 bases spanning the gap. The CDR3 totals 15 residues.

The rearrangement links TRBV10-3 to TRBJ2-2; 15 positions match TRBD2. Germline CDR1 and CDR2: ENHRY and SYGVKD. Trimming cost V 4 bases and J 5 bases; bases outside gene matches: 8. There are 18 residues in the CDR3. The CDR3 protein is CAISVGTSGRSETGELFF. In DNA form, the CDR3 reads TGTGCCATCAGTGTAGGGACTAGCGGGAGGTCCGAGACCGGGGAGCTGTTTTTT.

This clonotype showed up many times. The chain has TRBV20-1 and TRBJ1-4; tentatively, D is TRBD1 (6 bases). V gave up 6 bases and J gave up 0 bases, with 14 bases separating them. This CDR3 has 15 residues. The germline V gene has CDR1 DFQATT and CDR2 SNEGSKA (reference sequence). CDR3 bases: TGCAGTGCCGTGGACAGCTCGGCAACTAATGAAAAACTGTTTTTT. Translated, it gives CSAVDSSATNEKLFF.

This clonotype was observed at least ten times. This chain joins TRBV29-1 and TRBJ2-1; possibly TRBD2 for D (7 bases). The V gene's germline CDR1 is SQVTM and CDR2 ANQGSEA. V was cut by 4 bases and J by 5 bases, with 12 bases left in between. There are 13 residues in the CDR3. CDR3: CSVGRGLDNEQFF. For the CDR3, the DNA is TGCAGCGTTGGGCGGGGGCTCGACAATGAGCAGTTCTTC.

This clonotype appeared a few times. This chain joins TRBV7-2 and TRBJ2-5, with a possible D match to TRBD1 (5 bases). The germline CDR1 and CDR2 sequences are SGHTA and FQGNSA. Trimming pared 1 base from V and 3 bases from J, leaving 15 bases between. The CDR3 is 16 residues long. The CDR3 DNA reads TGTGCCAGCAGCTTAGTGTCAGGGCCAATTGAAGAGACCCAGTACTTC. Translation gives CASSLVSGPIEETQYF.

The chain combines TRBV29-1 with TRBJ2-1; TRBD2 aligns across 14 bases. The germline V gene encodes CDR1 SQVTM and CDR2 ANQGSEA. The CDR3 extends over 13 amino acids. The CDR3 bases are TGCAGTGATAGACTAGCGGGAGGGAATGAGCAGTTCTTC. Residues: CSDRLAGGNEQFF.

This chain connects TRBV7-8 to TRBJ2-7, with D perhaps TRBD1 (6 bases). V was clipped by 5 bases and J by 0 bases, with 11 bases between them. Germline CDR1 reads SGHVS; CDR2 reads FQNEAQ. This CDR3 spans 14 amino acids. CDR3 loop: CASSLRGLSYEQYF. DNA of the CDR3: TGTGCCAGCAGCCTCAGGGGTCTCTCCTACGAGCAGTACTTC.